Below, one T cell receptor (beta chain) is given with its context. Its target antigen remains unknown. One end of the junction does not line up with germline, which may come from a read error. Spanning cysteine to phenylalanine, the CDR3 consists of 14 amino acids. CDR3 DNA is the only sequence kept; it has 42 bases, read in frame from the first base. For CDR1 and CDR2, the germline V gene (reference sequence) lists SEHNR and FQNEAQ. Receptors were amplified or captured by multiplex PCR. The reads were generated on an Illumina HiSeq 4000. To build TCR beta libraries, CDR3 regions were amplified by Arm-PCR using iRepertoire HTBI primers. Before sequencing, the PCR products went through gel purification. In the original analysis: Gene usage analysis of CDR3 amino acid clonotypes relied on the approximately 62 TRBV and about 15 TRBJ segments identified across samples. Filtered high-quality paired reads were merged into contigs using COPE and FqMerger. BLAST was used to align contigs to the IMGT TRBV, TRBD and TRBJ reference genes, and CDR3 was defined following IMGT. Clonotypes above 0.1% frequency were classified as highly expanded clones. Repertoire diversity was measured by Shannon entropy, and V-J evenness by the Gini coefficient. Public clonotypes were defined as clonotypes shared by more than one individual. TCRdb applied fastp at Q25 and MiXCR to the public reads, then kept only in-frame beta chains. Entries that share a CDR3 protein sequence are merged under the most common genes and DNA. TCRdb, rather than the study authors, made the V and J calls. The sample table contains 400,000 to 500,000 distinct CDR3 sequences; only one count was recorded for 22% of them. Of the sample, around 13% is held by the ten largest clones.

This sample was included in a study of regulatory T cells in long-lasting Graves disease (dated by TCRdb to the early 2020s). About the full investigation: Persistent Graves' disease meant more than 5 years of antithyroid drug treatment with TSH receptor autoantibodies that stayed positive. On average, persistent Graves' disease patients in the clinical cohort had been on antithyroid drugs for about 10.3 years. Peripheral blood TCR sequencing and RNA sequencing compared persistent Graves' disease patients with newly diagnosed Graves' disease patients. A total of 33 samples were covered by TCR sequencing, comprising roughly 13 persistent and 20 newly diagnosed Graves' disease patients. The study took place in China and was registered as a clinical trial.

Beyond this particular receptor, the publication reports: Preferential use of TRBV28, TRBJ1-2 and TRBJ2-5 was observed in persistent disease, whereas TRBV20-1 and TRBJ2-1 were favored in newly diagnosed disease. Patients with persistent disease shared more public clonotypes (around 2,500) than newly diagnosed patients did (more than 900). Compared with newly diagnosed patients, patients with persistent Graves' disease had lower TCR Shannon entropy and fewer highly expanded clones, which suggests clonal expansion. The study examined only peripheral blood because the primary lesion, thyroid tissue, could not be accessed. As a limitation, the authors acknowledged that the small sample size may reduce accuracy. Only the TCR beta chain was sequenced and analyzed.

The time point label, read with the paper, signifies: persistent/refractory GD, antithyroid drugs over 5 years with positive TRAb. For both TCR sequencing and RNA sequencing, RNA was extracted from PBMCs in TRIzol. Graves' disease was diagnosed according to American Thyroid Association guidelines. Recruitment of patients was carried out at an endocrinology department in Xi'an, China. Each patient gave around 9.2 milliliters of peripheral blood, collected in an EDTA anticoagulant tube. Ficoll Paque Plus density gradient separation was used to isolate PBMCs, and no additional T cell sorting was done. An Agilent 2100 Bioanalyzer and agarose gel were used to check RNA quality, and a NanoDrop 2000 was used to measure RNA concentration.

The sample in question was peripheral blood mononuclear cells (PBMCs), obtained when the disease was refractory, from a patient treated with antithyroid drugs. This sequence was found in a female donor with Graves disease. The chain links TRBV7-9 with TRBJ1-4, with 8 bases aligning to TRBD1. In nucleotides, the sequence is TGTGTCAGCCTAAGGACAGGGTCTAATGAAAAACTGTTTTTT. This encodes CVSLRTGSNEKLFF.